This T cell receptor (beta chain) comes out of a study of T-cell reconstitution after alpha-beta-depleted transplantation in children. Looked up from germline, CDR1 is SQVTM and CDR2 is ANQGSEA. The V gene end was trimmed by 3 bases and the J gene end by 6 bases; junction bases not matched to a gene: 6. The CDR3 totals 13 residues. Findings and caveats of the study: Alpha-beta T cells present about two months after transplant were reported to originate from several hundred expanded graft clones.

The TCRbeta library incorporated unique molecular identifiers. TCRdb reanalysed the PCR reads using MiXCR and keeps one entry per CDR3 protein. The data hold some 350,000 distinct CDR3 sequences, with under 20% observed a single time. This clonotype was seen only a few times. The antigen is not known. The sequencing here drew on PBMCs, mostly from graft donor cells, taken 360 days after TCRalphabeta/CD19-depleted stem cell transplant. This sequence was found in a male patient under 10 years old who had a stem cell transplant for acute lymphoblastic leukemia, so the T cells may come from the graft donor. The chain couples TRBV29-1 to TRBJ2-7; the match to TRBD1 covers 9 bases. The CDR3 DNA sequence: TGCAGCGTTGACGGGACAGGGTCGGGCGAGCAGTACTTC. It yields the protein CSVDGTGSGEQYF.